This T cell receptor beta chain was captured by sequencing in a study of spatial heterogeneity in lung cancer. Across the whole study: Compared with alpha-chain sequences, beta-chain sequences were consistently detected in greater numbers. Study conclusions and caveats: Ubiquitous, expanded tumor-derived TCRs were more frequently observed in blood at resection than at follow-up.

The time point was: sample taken at primary tumor resection. From tumor, nontumor lung or frozen PBMC, whole RNA was taken unsorted for sequencing. Donation came from approximately 69 patients with untreated early-stage non-small cell lung cancer. This clonotype was picked up many times. Its antigen is unknown. Unique molecular identifiers, one per molecule, were present on every TCR cDNA molecule. TCRdb fed the 5' RACE reads into MiXCR, producing one record per CDR3 protein. The repertoire consists of more than 45,000 distinct CDR3 sequences, with around 5.2% occurring once and the leading ten covering approximately 12%. The CDR3 is 15 residues long. Germline assignment: CDR1 SQVTM and CDR2 ANQGSEA. The J segment lost 0 bases and the V segment lost 7 bases, leaving 9 bases of the junction unmatched.

This TCR derives from a male donor with early-stage non-small cell lung cancer. The genes are TRBV29-1 and TRBJ2-1; 7 bases map to TRBD2. Sequencing was performed on PBMCs, taken at surgery. The CDR3 is CSGGGLPSSYNEQFF. DNA of the CDR3: TGCAGCGGGGGGGGACTTCCCTCCTCCTACAATGAGCAGTTCTTC.